This record looks at one T cell receptor (beta chain) sequence and its context. This sample is part of a study of blood T cell repertoires in COVID-19. Generated by immunoSEQ multiplex PCR, the TCRdb table keeps only in-frame clones and is missing some. The data show 200,000 to 250,000 clones, around 90% seen once. Sequenced material: PBMCs or T cells enriched from blood (not recorded which). This TCR was sampled from a man younger than 40 who had recovered from COVID-19.

CDR3 coding DNA: TGTGCCAGCAGCTTGGCGGGGGATAACGAGCAGTACTTC. It translates to CASSLAGDNEQYF. V gene TRBV5-5 combines with J gene TRBJ2-7; D possibly corresponds to TRBD2 (6 bases). Trimming shortened V by 0 bases and J by 5 bases, and 9 bases separated the two germline ends. Germline CDR1 SGHKS, CDR2 YYEKEE (reference sequence). The CDR3 extends over 13 amino acids.